These T cell receptor beta chains were read from a single sample in a study of sequential checkpoint blockade in melanoma. Assay: immunoSEQ multiplex PCR; the TCRdb copy retains only in-frame clones and omits some. The top ten clones hold approximately 30% of a sample with about 15,000 clones, around 77% of them seen once. This sample comprised CD8+ T cells sorted from blood (inferred from file names), obtained from a patient given nivolumab and ipilimumab in sequence. These receptor sequences come from a human donor with melanoma. Each CDR3 is given with its conserved first and last residue. Each record gives: D gene, J gene, clone size, V gene, CDR3 DNA, CDR3 protein. D genes are given only for firm matches. Rows may omit the clone size; those that give it use once, few, many or a size class.

TRBD1 TRBJ2-7 NA TRBV27 TGTGCCAGCAGTCCCAACAGGGGTGTAGCCTACGAGCAGTACTTC CASSPNRGVAYEQYF
NA TRBJ2-2 NA TRBV9 TGTGCCAGCAGTGGGCCAGGGGGGACCGGGGAGCTGTTTTTT CASSGPGGTGELFF
TRBD2 TRBJ2-5 NA TRBV10-3 TGTGCCATCAGTGAGATGGTAGCGGGAGGAGAGACCCAGTACTTC CAISEMVAGGETQYF
TRBD2 TRBJ2-7 NA TRBV2 TGTGCCAGCAGCGGTTTAGCGGGAGGTCTCTACGAGCAGTACTTC CASSGLAGGLYEQYF
NA TRBJ2-7 NA TRBV7-9 TGTGCCAGCGCGGGACGGTCATCCTACGAGCAGTACTTC CASAGRSSYEQYF
TRBD1 TRBJ2-7 NA TRBV4-1 TGCGCCAGCAGCCTGGGACAGGGGGGTCAAAGCTCCTACGAGCAGTACTTC CASSLGQGGQSSYEQYF
TRBD2 TRBJ2-5 few TRBV5-4 TGTGCCAGCAGTCCTGGACTAGCAGGATATGAGACCCAGTACTTC CASSPGLAGYETQYF
NA TRBJ1-1 NA TRBV19 TGTGCCAGTAGTTGGACACGGAACACTGAAGCTTTCTTT CASSWTRNTEAFF
TRBD2 TRBJ2-1 NA TRBV4-2 TGTGCCAGCAGCCAAGAGGGGATGACTAGCAGCTATGAGCAGTTCTTC CASSQEGMTSSYEQFF
TRBD1 TRBJ1-1 once TRBV27 TGTGCCAGCAGGCAGACAGGGACTGAAGCTTTCTTT CASRQTGTEAFF